This T cell receptor (beta chain) was documented in a study of blood T cells in healthy people across ages. Regarding the study as a whole: CMV infection status of these donors was not known. The study regarded diversity estimates from one million T cells as underestimates. Observed TCR beta diversity showed a strong correlation with the percentage of naive T cells as measured by flow cytometry.

Details on this clonotype: Antigen unknown.

CDR3 length: 12 residues. Germline CDR1 and CDR2: SGHTA and FQGNSA. V lost 2 bases, J lost 10 bases, and 11 bases lay in between. Then a second PCR, running roughly 7 to 11 cycles, was carried out with a sample-barcoded 5' primer and a J-beta primer mix. Tagging of each cDNA molecule was performed by a template-switch adaptor with 12 random nucleotides. MiXCR, run by TCRdb on the 5' RACE reads, gives a single entry per CDR3 protein. Found here are about 1,600,000 distinct CDR3 sequences, 40% to 50% of them singletons; the top ten hold 7.9%. The rearrangement joins TRBV7-2 to TRBJ1-1; the D is unclear. The TCR comes from a woman in her late teens or twenties in good health. The specimen sequenced was blood. Written as DNA, the CDR3 is TGTGCCAGCAGCTTACCCCCTTCTGGAGCTTTCTTT. The encoded protein is CASSLPPSGAFF.